These 23 T cell receptor beta chains came from one sample sequenced in a study of T cells in Graves' hyperthyroidism and ophthalmopathy. Amplification yielded TCR beta CDR3 regions, with RNA transcripts as the source. TCR CDR3 underwent first-round RT-PCR with the HTBI primer set. TCRdb redid the calling of the multiplex PCR reads with MiXCR, one entry per CDR3 protein. The table has around 250,000 distinct CDR3 sequences, more than 20% seen once. Sequenced: blood. These receptors originate from a woman aged 40 to 50 with Graves' ophthalmopathy.

Remarks on this clonotype: Germline is not matched at one junction end, which may reflect a read error. CDR3 sequence (DNA): TGTGCCAGTAGTAAGGGGGACGTCAGGCATTACTACGAGCAGTGCTTC. Translation: CASSKGDVRHYYEQCF. This chain joins TRBV19 and TRBJ2-7; possibly TRBD1 for D (6 bases). The germline gives CDR1 LNHDA, CDR2 SQIVND (reference sequence). CDR3 length equals 16 residues.

This clonotype was recorded at least ten times. The chain is built from TRBV12-3 or TRBV12-4 and TRBJ1-2, with TRBD1 as a possible D gene (6 bases). CDR3 length equals 16 residues. The V end lost 5 bases, the J end lost 0 bases, and 16 bases lay between the germline ends. CDR3 sequence reads: CASSPEGGGTNYGYTF. The CDR3 DNA is TGTGCCAGCAGTCCCGAGGGGGGGGGGACTAACTATGGCTACACCTTC.

The rearrangement joins TRBV28 to TRBJ2-7; D might be TRBD2 (5 bases). Trimming left V 1 base short and J 3 bases short, with 10 bases between. Germline CDR1 is MDHEN and CDR2 is SYDVKM. This CDR3 is 14 amino acids long. CDR3 bases: TGTGCCAGCAGTTTATCTTACGGGGACTACGAGCAGTACTTC. It yields the protein CASSLSYGDYEQYF. The entire variable domain, with the rest obtained from reference TRBV28 and TRBJ2-7, is as follows: DVKVTQSSRYLVKRTGEKVFLECVQDMDHENMFWYRQDPGLGLRLIYFSYDVKMKEKGDIPEGYSVSREKKERFSLILESASTNQTSMYLCASSLSYGDYEQYFGPGTRLTVT.

This clonotype was recorded many times. The genes are TRBV19 and TRBJ2-5; D is possibly TRBD2 (7 bases). Germline V CDR1 and CDR2: LNHDA, SQIVND (reference sequence). V shed 3 bases and J shed 1 base, with 12 bases lying between them. The CDR3 sequence is 15 residues long. The CDR3 DNA reads TGTGCCAGTAGTATTTTACGGGGGGCCCAAGAGACCCAGTACTTC. This codes for CASSILRGAQETQYF.

The genes are TRBV7-8 and TRBJ2-5; 10 nucleotides align to TRBD1. With 4 bases clipped from V and 5 bases from J, the junction kept 4 bases outside the gene matches. There are 14 residues in the CDR3. The V gene's germline CDR1 is SGHVS and CDR2 FQNEAQ. Here the CDR3 DNA reads TGTGCCAGCAGCTCTGACAGGGGGCAGGAGACCCAGTACTTC. This codes for CASSSDRGQETQYF. The full variable domain, rest sourced from reference TRBV7-8 and TRBJ2-5, is GAGVSQSPRYKVAKRGQDVALRCDPISGHVSLFWYQQALGQGPEFLTYFQNEAQLDKSGLPSDRFFAERPEGSVSTLKIQRTQQEDSAVYLCASSSDRGQETQYFGPGTRLLVL.

V is TRBV27 and J is TRBJ2-5, with 8 bases matching TRBD1. The CDR3 has 15 residues. Per the germline V gene, CDR1 is MNHEY and CDR2 is SMNVEV (reference sequence). V lost 5 bases, J lost 0 bases, and 5 bases stayed unmatched. The CDR3 region has the DNA TGTGCCAGCAGTCCGGGACAGGCGTACCAAGAGACCCAGTACTTC. Protein: CASSPGQAYQETQYF.

This clonotype was seen many times. Since a much larger clone is just one base distant, this may be a read error. The final CDR3 position lacks the conserved phenylalanine or tryptophan, pointing to a likely read error. V and J are TRBV12-3 or TRBV12-4 and TRBJ2-7; 11 bases are a match to TRBD2. This CDR3 is 17 amino acids long. V dropped 4 bases and J dropped 4; count of bases not matched to a gene: 12. The CDR3 is CASSSPIAGGHEYEQYS. CDR3 coding DNA: TGTGCCAGCAGTTCCCCTATAGCGGGAGGGCACGAATACGAGCAGTACTCC.

This clonotype has ten or more counts. The chain is built from TRBV5-1 and TRBJ1-5; D is possibly TRBD1 (5 bases). V was clipped by 4 bases and J by 5 bases, with 10 bases between them. The germline V gene encodes CDR1 SGHRS and CDR2 YFSETQ. This CDR3 spans 13 amino acids. The CDR3 DNA sequence: TGCGCCAGCAGCCGGGACGGTTATCAGCCCCAGCATTTT. Its translation is CASSRDGYQPQHF. The whole variable domain, remainder taken from reference TRBV5-1 and TRBJ1-5, is KAGVTQTPRYLIKTRGQQVTLSCSPISGHRSVSWYQQTPGQGLQFLFEYFSETQRNKGNFPGRFSGRQFSNSRSEMNVSTLELGDSALYLCASSRDGYQPQHFGDGTRLSIL.

This clonotype was seen repeatedly, ten times or more. The chain joins TRBV6-5 to TRBJ1-1; the D is unclear. Germline V gene data show CDR1 as MNHEY and CDR2 as SVGAGI. Between the trimmed V and J ends, which lost 0 bases and 5 bases, there was a span of 13 bases. The CDR3 loop spans 15 amino acids. The chain's CDR3 is CASSYSWAGSTEAFF. CDR3 DNA sequence: TGTGCCAGCAGTTACTCGTGGGCCGGGTCGACTGAAGCTTTCTTT.

The table lists this clonotype with a few counts. J is TRBJ1-5 and V is TRBV12-3 or TRBV12-4; D remains unclear. The length of the CDR3 is 13 residues. V was cut by 3 bases and J by 3 bases, with 6 bases left in between. CDR3 amino acids: CASSLMANQPQHF. DNA for the CDR3: TGTGCCAGCAGTTTGATGGCCAATCAGCCCCAGCATTTT.

This clonotype was observed many times. The chain couples TRBV9 to TRBJ2-5, with D unclear. The CDR3 covers 15 residues. Trimming left V 3 bases short and J 2 bases short, with 14 bases between. Looked up from germline, CDR1 is SGDLS and CDR2 is YYNGEE. The CDR3 spells CASSALRAMQETQYF. Here the CDR3 DNA reads TGTGCCAGCAGCGCTTTACGGGCCATGCAAGAGACCCAGTACTTC.

The sample holds many counts of this clonotype. The chain employs TRBV2 and TRBJ1-3; D call uncertain. Germline CDR1 SNHLY, CDR2 FYNNEI. This CDR3 comprises 14 residues. V lost 6 bases, J lost 4 bases, and 13 bases lay in between. The CDR3 DNA is TGTGCCAGCAGCGCAACAGTGACCGGAAACACCATATATTTT. This sequence encodes CASSATVTGNTIYF.

This clonotype was detected many times. The chain is built from TRBV6-1 and TRBJ1-3; D perhaps matches TRBD1 (5 bases). Trimming took 6 bases from V and 0 from J, leaving 15 bases between them. From germline, CDR1 is MNHNS and CDR2 SASEGT. The CDR3 sequence is 16 residues long. This CDR3 reads CASSPLGLNSGNTIYF. The CDR3 coding sequence is TGTGCCAGCAGCCCCCTGGGACTGAACTCTGGAAACACCATATATTTT.

The chain uses TRBV12-3 or TRBV12-4 and TRBJ2-7; D might be TRBD2 (5 bases). Trimming stripped 6 bases from V and 13 bases from J, with 22 bases between. This CDR3 spans 13 amino acids. The CDR3 DNA sequence: TGTGCCAGCAGGGCAGGACTGAACTCAGTCTTTTACTTC. As protein: CASRAGLNSVFYF.

This clonotype was seen ten or more times. The V and J genes are TRBV28 and TRBJ2-5, with 7 bases identical to TRBD1. After removal of 6 bases from V and 4 bases from J, the junction contained 5 bases not matched to a gene. The V gene's germline CDR1 is MDHEN and CDR2 SYDVKM. The CDR3 contains 13 residues. CDR3 sequence reads: CASRGTERETQYF. The CDR3 nucleotides read TGTGCCAGCAGGGGGACAGAGAGAGAGACCCAGTACTTC.

Ten or more counts support this clonotype. This rearrangement joins TRBV9 to TRBJ1-3, with unresolved D. Germline V lookup: CDR1 SGDLS, CDR2 YYNGEE. The CDR3 is 13 residues long. Trimming cost V 0 bases and J 0 bases, with 1 base left between them. The CDR3 is CASSVGSGNTIYF. DNA of the CDR3: TGTGCCAGCAGCGTAGGCTCTGGAAACACCATATATTTT.

The chain recombines TRBV20-1 with TRBJ2-5; D may be TRBD2 (6 bases). Per germline, CDR1 DFQATT and CDR2 SNEGSKA (reference sequence). The CDR3 is 14 residues long. Trimming cost V 7 bases and J 3 bases, with 18 bases left between them. CDR3 amino acids: CSVNPDWGEETQYF. The DNA of the CDR3 is TGCAGTGTAAACCCTGACTGGGGGGAAGAGACCCAGTACTTC.

This clonotype was observed many times. The chain carries TRBV7-8 and TRBJ2-2; 12 nucleotides agree with TRBD2. This CDR3 spans 16 amino acids. Germline V lookup: CDR1 SGHVS, CDR2 FQNEAQ. The junction had 7 bases not matched to a gene; V was cut back by 4 bases and J by 7 bases. The CDR3 region has the DNA TGTGCCAGCAGCTCACTCATGGGACTAGCGGGCGGGGAGCTGTTTTTT. It encodes CASSSLMGLAGGELFF. Using reference TRBV7-8 and TRBJ2-2 for the parts outside the CDR3, the full variable domain is GAGVSQSPRYKVAKRGQDVALRCDPISGHVSLFWYQQALGQGPEFLTYFQNEAQLDKSGLPSDRFFAERPEGSVSTLKIQRTQQEDSAVYLCASSSLMGLAGGELFFGEGSRLTVL.

This clonotype was picked up many times. This rearrangement joins TRBV4-1 to TRBJ2-5; 7 bases map to TRBD1. Trimming took 4 bases from V and 1 from J; bases not matched to a gene: 6. Germline assignment: CDR1 MGHRA and CDR2 YSYEKL. The CDR3 has 15 amino acids. CDR3 in amino acids: CASSRDRDSQETQYF. CDR3 DNA sequence: TGCGCCAGCAGCCGAGACCGGGACAGCCAAGAGACCCAGTACTTC.

V and J are TRBV6-5 and TRBJ2-7, with D tentatively TRBD2 (6 bases). Trimming took off 3 bases at V and 2 bases at J, with 17 bases between the two ends. Germline loops: CDR1 MNHEY, CDR2 SVGAGI. This CDR3 has 16 amino acids. The CDR3 DNA follows: TGTGCCAGCAGTTATGGGGCCGGGACTGGGACCTACGAGCAGTACTTC. This encodes CASSYGAGTGTYEQYF.

The chain recombines TRBV5-1 with TRBJ2-7; TRBD1 might be the D (6 bases). Germline values: CDR1 SGHRS, CDR2 YFSETQ. V lost 4 bases, J lost 4 bases, and 21 bases lay in between. The CDR3 loop spans 16 amino acids. CDR3 sequence reads: CASSLGSFGGGYEQYF. The CDR3 nucleotides read TGCGCCAGCAGCCTCGGAAGTTTTGGGGGCGGGTACGAGCAGTACTTC.

The rearrangement links TRBV20-1 to TRBJ1-1; D ambiguous. Trimming stripped 7 bases from V and 1 base from J, with 13 bases between. The CDR3 contains 13 residues. Germline V CDR1 and CDR2: DFQATT, SNEGSKA (reference sequence). The CDR3 DNA reads TGCAGTGGTAGCCAGGCGCCGAACACTGAAGCTTTCTTT. It specifies CSGSQAPNTEAFF.

There are many counts of this clonotype. The chain carries TRBV28 and TRBJ1-3, with 8 positions matching TRBD1. J gave up 4 bases and V 6 bases, and 5 bases lay outside the gene matches. This CDR3 is built from 14 residues. CDR1 MDHEN and CDR2 SYDVKM come from the germline V gene. CDR3 sequence reads: CASRRQGTGNTIYF. The CDR3 coding sequence is TGTGCCAGCAGACGACAGGGGACGGGAAACACCATATATTTT.